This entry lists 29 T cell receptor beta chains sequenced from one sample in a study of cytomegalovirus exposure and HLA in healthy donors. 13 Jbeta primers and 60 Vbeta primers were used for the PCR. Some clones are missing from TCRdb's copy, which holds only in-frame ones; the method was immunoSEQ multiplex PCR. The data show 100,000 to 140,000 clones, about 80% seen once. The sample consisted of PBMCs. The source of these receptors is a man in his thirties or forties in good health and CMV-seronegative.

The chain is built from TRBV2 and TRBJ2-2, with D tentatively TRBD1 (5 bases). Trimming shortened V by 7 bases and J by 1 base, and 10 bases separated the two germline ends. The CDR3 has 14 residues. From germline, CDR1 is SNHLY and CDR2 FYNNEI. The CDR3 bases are TGTGCCAGCATGGGCACAGGGAACACCGGGGAGCTGTTTTTT. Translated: CASMGTGNTGELFF.

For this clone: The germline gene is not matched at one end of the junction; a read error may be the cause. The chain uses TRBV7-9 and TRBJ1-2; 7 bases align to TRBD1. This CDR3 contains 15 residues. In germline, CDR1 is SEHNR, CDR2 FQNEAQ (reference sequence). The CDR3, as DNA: TGTGCCAGCAGCTTAGTCCAAGGACAGGCGACCGACTACACTTTC. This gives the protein CASSLVQGQATDYTF.

The CDR3 here is CASSAHRGAAGTEAFF. The CDR3 nucleotides are TGTGCCAGCAGTGCCCATCGGGGGGCTGCTGGCACTGAAGCTTTCTTT. This chain uses TRBV6-1 with TRBJ1-1; D perhaps matches TRBD1 (6 bases). The CDR3 consists of 16 residues. Between the trimmed V and J ends, which lost 4 bases and 4 bases, there was a span of 19 bases. CDR1 MNHNS and CDR2 SASEGT come from the germline V gene.

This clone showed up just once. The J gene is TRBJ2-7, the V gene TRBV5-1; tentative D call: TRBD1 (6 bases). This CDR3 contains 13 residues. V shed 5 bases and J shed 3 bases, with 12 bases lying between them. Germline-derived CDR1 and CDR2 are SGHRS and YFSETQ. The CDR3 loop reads CASRREQGYEQYF. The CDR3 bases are TGCGCCAGCAGAAGAGAACAGGGCTACGAGCAGTACTTC.

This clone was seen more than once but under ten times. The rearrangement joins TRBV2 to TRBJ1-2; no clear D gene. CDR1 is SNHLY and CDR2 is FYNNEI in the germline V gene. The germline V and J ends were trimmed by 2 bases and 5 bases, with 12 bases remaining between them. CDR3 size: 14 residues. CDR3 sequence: CASSELSGIYGYTF. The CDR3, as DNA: TGTGCCAGCAGTGAACTCTCAGGAATTTATGGCTACACCTTC.

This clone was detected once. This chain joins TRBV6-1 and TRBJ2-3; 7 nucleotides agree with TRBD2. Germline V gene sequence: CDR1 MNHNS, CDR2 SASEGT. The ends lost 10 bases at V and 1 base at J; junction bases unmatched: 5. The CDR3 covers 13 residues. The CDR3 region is CAIGGSGTDTQYF. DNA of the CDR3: TGTGCCATCGGGGGGTCTGGCACAGATACGCAGTATTTT.

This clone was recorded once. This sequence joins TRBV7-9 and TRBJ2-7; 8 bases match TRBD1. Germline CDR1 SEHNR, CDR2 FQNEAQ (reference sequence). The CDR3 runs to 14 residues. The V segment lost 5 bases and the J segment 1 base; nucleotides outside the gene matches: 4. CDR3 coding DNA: TGTGCCAGCAGCCAGGGGACAGGTTCCTACGAGCAGTACTTC. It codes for CASSQGTGSYEQYF.

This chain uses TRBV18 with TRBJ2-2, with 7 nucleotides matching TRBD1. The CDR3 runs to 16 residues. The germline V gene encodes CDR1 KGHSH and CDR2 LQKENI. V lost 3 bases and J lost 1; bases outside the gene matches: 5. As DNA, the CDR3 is TGTGCCAGCTCACCTCAGAGGGACAGGAACACCGGGGAGCTGTTTTTT. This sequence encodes CASSPQRDRNTGELFF.

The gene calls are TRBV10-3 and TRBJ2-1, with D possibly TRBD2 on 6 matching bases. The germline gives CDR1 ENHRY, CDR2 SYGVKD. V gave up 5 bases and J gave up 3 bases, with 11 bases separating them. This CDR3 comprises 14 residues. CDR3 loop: CAISRGLGYNEQFF. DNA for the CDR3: TGTGCCATCAGTCGGGGACTGGGCTACAATGAGCAGTTCTTC.

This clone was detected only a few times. The CDR3 loop is CASSLAGEIEQFF. As DNA, the CDR3 is TGTGCCAGCAGCTTAGCGGGAGAGATTGAGCAGTTCTTC. This chain joins TRBV7-6 and TRBJ2-1; D possibly corresponds to TRBD2 (5 bases). The germline CDR1 and CDR2 sequences are SGHVS and FNYEAQ. V was cut by 0 bases and J by 9 bases, with 9 bases left in between. The CDR3 sequence is 13 residues long.

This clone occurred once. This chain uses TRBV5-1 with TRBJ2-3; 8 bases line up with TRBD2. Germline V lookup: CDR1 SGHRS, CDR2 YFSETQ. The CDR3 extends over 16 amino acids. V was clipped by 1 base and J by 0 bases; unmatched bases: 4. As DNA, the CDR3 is TGCGCCAGCAGCTTGACCACTAGCGGAAGCACAGATACGCAGTATTTT. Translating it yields CASSLTTSGSTDTQYF.

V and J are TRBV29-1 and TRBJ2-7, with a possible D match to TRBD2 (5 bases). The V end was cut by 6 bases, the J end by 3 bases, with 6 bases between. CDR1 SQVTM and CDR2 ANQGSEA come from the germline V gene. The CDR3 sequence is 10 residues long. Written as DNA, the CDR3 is TGCAGCGTCGGGGACTACGAGCAGTACTTC. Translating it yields CSVGDYEQYF.

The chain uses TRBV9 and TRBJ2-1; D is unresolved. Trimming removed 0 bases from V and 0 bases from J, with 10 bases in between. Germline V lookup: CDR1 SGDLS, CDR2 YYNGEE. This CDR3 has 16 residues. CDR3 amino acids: CASSVGSGSSYNEQFF. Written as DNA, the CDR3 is TGTGCCAGCAGCGTAGGTTCGGGTAGCTCCTACAATGAGCAGTTCTTC.

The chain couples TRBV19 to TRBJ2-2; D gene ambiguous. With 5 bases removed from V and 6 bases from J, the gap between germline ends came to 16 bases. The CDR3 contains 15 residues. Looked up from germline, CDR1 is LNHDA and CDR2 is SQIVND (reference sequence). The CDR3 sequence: CASSLAGKKAGELFF. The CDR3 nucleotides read TGTGCCAGTAGTTTGGCAGGAAAGAAGGCCGGGGAGCTGTTTTTT.

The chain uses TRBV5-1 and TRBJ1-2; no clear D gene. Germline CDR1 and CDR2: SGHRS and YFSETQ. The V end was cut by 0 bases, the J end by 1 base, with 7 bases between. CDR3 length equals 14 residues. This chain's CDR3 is CASSLAPDNYGYTF. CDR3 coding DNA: TGCGCCAGCAGCTTGGCCCCAGATAACTATGGCTACACCTTC.

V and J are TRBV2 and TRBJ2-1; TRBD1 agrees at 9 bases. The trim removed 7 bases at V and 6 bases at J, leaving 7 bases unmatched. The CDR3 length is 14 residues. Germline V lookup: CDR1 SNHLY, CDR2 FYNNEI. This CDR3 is CASKAGTGFNEQFF. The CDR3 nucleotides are TGTGCCAGCAAGGCAGGGACAGGGTTCAATGAGCAGTTCTTC.

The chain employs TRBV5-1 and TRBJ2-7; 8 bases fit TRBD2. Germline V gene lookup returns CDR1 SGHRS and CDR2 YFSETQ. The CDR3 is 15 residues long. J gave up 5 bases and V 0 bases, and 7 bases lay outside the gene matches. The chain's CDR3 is CASSLGAGGSHEQYF. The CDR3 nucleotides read TGCGCCAGCAGCTTGGGGGCGGGGGGATCCCACGAGCAGTACTTC.

This CDR3 reads CASSITSGRADEQFF. In DNA, the CDR3 is TGTGCCAGCAGCATTACTAGCGGGAGGGCGGATGAGCAGTTCTTC. The chain links TRBV7-3 to TRBJ2-1, with 13 positions matching TRBD2. The CDR3 is 15 residues long. The J segment lost 8 bases and the V segment lost 5 bases, leaving 6 bases of the junction unmatched. Germline CDR1 and CDR2: SGHTA and FQGTGA.

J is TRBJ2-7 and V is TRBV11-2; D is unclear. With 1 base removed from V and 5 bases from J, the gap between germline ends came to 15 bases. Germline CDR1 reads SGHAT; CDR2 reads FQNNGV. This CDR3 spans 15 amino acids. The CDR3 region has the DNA TGTGCCAGCAGCTTAGTAGTTCCGGGTGCCCACGAGCAGTACTTC. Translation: CASSLVVPGAHEQYF. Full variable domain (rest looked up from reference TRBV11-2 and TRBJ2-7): EAGVAQSPRYKIIEKRQSVAFWCNPISGHATLYWYQQILGQGPKLLIQFQNNGVVDDSQLPKDRFSAERLKGVDSTLKIQPAKLEDSAVYLCASSLVVPGAHEQYFGPGTRLTVT.

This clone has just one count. CDR3 sequence: CASSDGQGYGYTF. The CDR3 DNA is TGTGCCAGCAGTGACGGACAGGGCTATGGCTACACCTTC. The J gene is TRBJ1-2, the V gene TRBV6-4; 8 bases fit TRBD1. The V and J ends lost 2 bases and 4 bases, in that order; junction bases with no gene match: 0. The CDR3 runs to 13 residues. Germline V gene sequence: CDR1 MRHNA, CDR2 SNTAGT.

The CDR3, as DNA: TGCAGCGTTCACACAGGGGTGGCCTCCTACGAGCAGTACTTC. Amino acid sequence: CSVHTGVASYEQYF. V and J are TRBV29-1 and TRBJ2-7; TRBD1 matches at 7 bases. The CDR3 runs to 14 residues. V lost 5 bases to trimming and J lost 0 bases; unmatched junction nucleotides: 7. Germline CDR1 is SQVTM and CDR2 is ANQGSEA.

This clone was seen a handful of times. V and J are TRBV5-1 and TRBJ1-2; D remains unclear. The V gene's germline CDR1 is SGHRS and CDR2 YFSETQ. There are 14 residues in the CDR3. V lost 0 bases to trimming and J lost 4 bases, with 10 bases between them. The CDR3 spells CASSLATETYGYTF. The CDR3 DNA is TGCGCCAGCAGCTTGGCCACAGAGACCTATGGCTACACCTTC.

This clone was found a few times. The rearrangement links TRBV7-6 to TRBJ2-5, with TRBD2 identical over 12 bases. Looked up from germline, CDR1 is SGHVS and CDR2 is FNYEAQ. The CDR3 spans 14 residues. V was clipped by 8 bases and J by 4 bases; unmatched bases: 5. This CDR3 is CASGQTSGRETQYF. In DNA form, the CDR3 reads TGTGCCAGCGGTCAGACTAGCGGGAGAGAGACCCAGTACTTC.

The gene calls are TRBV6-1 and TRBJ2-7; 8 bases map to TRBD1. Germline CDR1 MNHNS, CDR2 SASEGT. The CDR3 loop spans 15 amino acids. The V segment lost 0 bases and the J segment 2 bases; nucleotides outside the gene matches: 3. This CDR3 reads CASSEAGTGPYEQYF. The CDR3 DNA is TGTGCCAGCAGTGAAGCGGGGACAGGCCCCTACGAGCAGTACTTC.

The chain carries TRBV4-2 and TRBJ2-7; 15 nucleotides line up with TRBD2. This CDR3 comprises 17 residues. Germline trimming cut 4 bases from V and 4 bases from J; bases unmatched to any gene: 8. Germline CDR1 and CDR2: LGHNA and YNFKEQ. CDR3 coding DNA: TGTGCCAGCAGCCTCCAACCCGGGACTAGCGGGGGGTACGAGCAGTACTTC. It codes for CASSLQPGTSGGYEQYF.

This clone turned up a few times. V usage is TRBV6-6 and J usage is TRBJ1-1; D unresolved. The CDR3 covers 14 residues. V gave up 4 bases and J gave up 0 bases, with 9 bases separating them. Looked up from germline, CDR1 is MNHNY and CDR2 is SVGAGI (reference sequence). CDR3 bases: TGTGCCAGCAGTTCATTACTTTTGAACACTGAAGCTTTCTTT. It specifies CASSSLLLNTEAFF.

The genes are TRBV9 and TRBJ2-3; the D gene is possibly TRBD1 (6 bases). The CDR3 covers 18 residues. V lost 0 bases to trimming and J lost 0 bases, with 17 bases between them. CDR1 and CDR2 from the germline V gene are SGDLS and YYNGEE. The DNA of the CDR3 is TGTGCCAGCAGCGTAGAAGGGGTACAGGGCACTAGCACAGATACGCAGTATTTT. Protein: CASSVEGVQGTSTDTQYF.

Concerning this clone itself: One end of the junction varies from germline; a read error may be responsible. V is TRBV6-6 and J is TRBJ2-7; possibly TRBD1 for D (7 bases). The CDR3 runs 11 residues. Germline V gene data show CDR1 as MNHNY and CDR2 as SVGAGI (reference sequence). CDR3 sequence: CASGTRGTETF. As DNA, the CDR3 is TGTGCCAGCGGGACTCGCGGGACAGAGACCTTC.

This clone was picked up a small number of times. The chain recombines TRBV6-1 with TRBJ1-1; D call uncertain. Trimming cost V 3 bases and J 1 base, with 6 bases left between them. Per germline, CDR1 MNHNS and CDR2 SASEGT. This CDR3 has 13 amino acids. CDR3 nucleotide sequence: TGTGCCAGCAGTGATCTGCGGAACACTGAAGCTTTCTTT. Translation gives CASSDLRNTEAFF.